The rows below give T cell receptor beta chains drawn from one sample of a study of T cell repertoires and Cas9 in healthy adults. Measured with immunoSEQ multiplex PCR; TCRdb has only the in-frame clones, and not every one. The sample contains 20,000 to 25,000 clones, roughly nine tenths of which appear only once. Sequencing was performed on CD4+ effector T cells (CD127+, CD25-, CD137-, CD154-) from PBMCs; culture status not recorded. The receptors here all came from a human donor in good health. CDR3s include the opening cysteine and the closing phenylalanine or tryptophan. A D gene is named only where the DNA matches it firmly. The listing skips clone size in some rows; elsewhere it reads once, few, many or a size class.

cdr3_nt: TGTGCCTGGAGTGTAGCTAGCGGGGGGTTCACAGATACGCAGTATTTT
cdr3_aa: CAWSVASGGFTDTQYF
j_call: TRBJ2-3
v_call: TRBV30
d_call: TRBD2
clone_size: -

cdr3_nt: TGTGCCAGTACCCAAATGTTATTCGGCTCCTCTGGGGCCAACGTCCTGACTTTC
cdr3_aa: CASTQMLFGSSGANVLTF
j_call: TRBJ2-6
v_call: TRBV19
d_call: -
clone_size: -

cdr3_nt: TGTGCCAGCAGCCCGGACAGGGGAGGGGTGCGTGGCTATGGCTACACCTTC
cdr3_aa: CASSPDRGGVRGYGYTF
j_call: TRBJ1-2
v_call: TRBV7-2
d_call: TRBD1
clone_size: once

cdr3_nt: TGCAGCGTGGAAGCACCGGGACAGCCTTATGGCTACACCTTC
cdr3_aa: CSVEAPGQPYGYTF
j_call: TRBJ1-2
v_call: TRBV29-1
d_call: TRBD1
clone_size: -

cdr3_nt: TGTGCCAGCAGAATACGAGGGGTGGATCAGCCCCAGCATTTT
cdr3_aa: CASRIRGVDQPQHF
j_call: TRBJ1-5
v_call: TRBV2
d_call: -
clone_size: -

cdr3_nt: TGTGCCAGCAGATGGGACAGGCCTAAAGGGAATGGCTACACCTTC
cdr3_aa: CASRWDRPKGNGYTF
j_call: TRBJ1-2
v_call: TRBV2
d_call: TRBD1
clone_size: -

cdr3_nt: TGTGCCAGCAGCACCCGTGGAGGAGGGAACACTGAAGCTTTCTTT
cdr3_aa: CASSTRGGGNTEAFF
j_call: TRBJ1-1
v_call: TRBV7-2
d_call: -
clone_size: -

cdr3_nt: TGTGCCAGCAGTGTTAGAGTCGTGAACACTGAAGCTTTCTTT
cdr3_aa: CASSVRVVNTEAFF
j_call: TRBJ1-1
v_call: TRBV2
d_call: -
clone_size: -

cdr3_nt: TGCGCCAGCACCATAGCGGGGAATTACAATGAGCAGTTCTTC
cdr3_aa: CASTIAGNYNEQFF
j_call: TRBJ2-1
v_call: TRBV5-1
d_call: TRBD2
clone_size: -

cdr3_nt: TGTGCCAGCTCATACGACAGGGTTGATCAGCCCCAGCATTTT
cdr3_aa: CASSYDRVDQPQHF
j_call: TRBJ1-5
v_call: TRBV18
d_call: TRBD1
clone_size: once

cdr3_nt: TGTGCCAGCAGTTTGGGAGACACCAAAAACATTCAGTACTTC
cdr3_aa: CASSLGDTKNIQYF
j_call: TRBJ2-4
v_call: TRBV28
d_call: -
clone_size: -

cdr3_nt: TGTGCCAGCAGAGGACTAGCGGGTTCCGGGGAGCTGTTTTTT
cdr3_aa: CASRGLAGSGELFF
j_call: TRBJ2-2
v_call: TRBV6-5
d_call: TRBD2
clone_size: -

cdr3_nt: TGTGCCAGCAGTGAAAGGACGAACAGGGGCTATGGCTACACCTTC
cdr3_aa: CASSERTNRGYGYTF
j_call: TRBJ1-2
v_call: TRBV6-1
d_call: TRBD1
clone_size: -

cdr3_nt: TGTGCCATCAGGAGGGAACGAGGCACCGGGGAGCTGTTTTTT
cdr3_aa: CAIRRERGTGELFF
j_call: TRBJ2-2
v_call: TRBV10-3
d_call: -
clone_size: -

cdr3_nt: TGTGCCAGCAGTTACGGGAGGGCTTTGAACACTGAAGCTTTCTTT
cdr3_aa: CASSYGRALNTEAFF
j_call: TRBJ1-1
v_call: TRBV6-5
d_call: -
clone_size: -

cdr3_nt: TGTGCCAGCAGCTTCTCACTAGCGGGGGGGGATACGCAGTATTTT
cdr3_aa: CASSFSLAGGDTQYF
j_call: TRBJ2-3
v_call: TRBV11-2
d_call: TRBD2
clone_size: -

cdr3_nt: TGTGCCATCAGGCGCCAGGGTTTATCCTACGAGCAGTACTTC
cdr3_aa: CAIRRQGLSYEQYF
j_call: TRBJ2-7
v_call: TRBV10-3
d_call: -
clone_size: -

cdr3_nt: TGTGCCGGCATGGCAGATTTCTCGCGAAAGACCTATGGCTACACCTTC
cdr3_aa: CAGMADFSRKTYGYTF
j_call: TRBJ1-2
v_call: TRBV5-5
d_call: -
clone_size: -

cdr3_nt: TGTGCCAGCAGCGATAGGGGGCCGAACACCGGGGAGCTGTTTTTT
cdr3_aa: CASSDRGPNTGELFF
j_call: TRBJ2-2
v_call: TRBV11-3
d_call: TRBD1
clone_size: -

cdr3_nt: TGTGCCAGCAGGATGACTAGCGGGGCCTACAATGAGCAGTTCTTC
cdr3_aa: CASRMTSGAYNEQFF
j_call: TRBJ2-1
v_call: TRBV2
d_call: TRBD2
clone_size: -

cdr3_nt: TGTGCCAGCAGCCCAGCGGGGGGGCGGCCCGGGGAGCTGTTTTTT
cdr3_aa: CASSPAGGRPGELFF
j_call: TRBJ2-2
v_call: TRBV7-6
d_call: TRBD2
clone_size: few

cdr3_nt: TGTGCCAGCAGCTTACTCCAGGGGAAAGGCTACACCTTC
cdr3_aa: CASSLLQGKGYTF
j_call: TRBJ1-2
v_call: TRBV11-2
d_call: -
clone_size: -

cdr3_nt: TGTGCCAGCAGCCCCCAGGCCCGGGACGGGGGAGGGTACAATGAGCAGTTCTTC
cdr3_aa: CASSPQARDGGGYNEQFF
j_call: TRBJ2-1
v_call: TRBV7-9
d_call: TRBD2
clone_size: -

cdr3_nt: TGTGCCAGCAGTTTGACAGGGGGCGAGCAGCCCCAGCATTTT
cdr3_aa: CASSLTGGEQPQHF
j_call: TRBJ1-5
v_call: TRBV6-5
d_call: TRBD1
clone_size: -

cdr3_nt: TGCGCCAGCAGCTTAGAACCGGGACAGGGTGCAGATACGCAGTATTTT
cdr3_aa: CASSLEPGQGADTQYF
j_call: TRBJ2-3
v_call: TRBV5-1
d_call: TRBD1
clone_size: -

cdr3_nt: TGTGCCAGTGGAGAGGGGGACGGGAACACCGGGGAGCTGTTTTTT
cdr3_aa: CASGEGDGNTGELFF
j_call: TRBJ2-2
v_call: TRBV19
d_call: -
clone_size: -

cdr3_nt: TGTGCCAGCAGCTTAGAAAGCGGACCAATATATACGCAGTATTTT
cdr3_aa: CASSLESGPIYTQYF
j_call: TRBJ2-3
v_call: TRBV11-3
d_call: -
clone_size: -

cdr3_nt: TGTGCCAGCAGTCGGACAGGACTTAACTATGGCTACACCTTC
cdr3_aa: CASSRTGLNYGYTF
j_call: TRBJ1-2
v_call: TRBV6-6
d_call: TRBD1
clone_size: -

cdr3_nt: TGTGCCAGCCGGGACAGGGGCCGGTATAGCAATCAGCCCCAGCATTTT
cdr3_aa: CASRDRGRYSNQPQHF
j_call: TRBJ1-5
v_call: TRBV27
d_call: TRBD1
clone_size: -

cdr3_nt: TGCGCCAGCAGCCCTGTAGTCTCTGGAGAAGAGACCCAGTACTTC
cdr3_aa: CASSPVVSGEETQYF
j_call: TRBJ2-5
v_call: TRBV5-1
d_call: -
clone_size: -

cdr3_nt: TGTGCCAGCAGCTTAAGTAGGGCCGGGGAGCTGTTTTTT
cdr3_aa: CASSLSRAGELFF
j_call: TRBJ2-2
v_call: TRBV7-3
d_call: -
clone_size: -

cdr3_nt: TGTGCCAGCAGCCCACAGGGGCGAGGTACTGAAGCTTTCTTT
cdr3_aa: CASSPQGRGTEAFF
j_call: TRBJ1-1
v_call: TRBV11-2
d_call: TRBD1
clone_size: -

cdr3_nt: TGTGCCAGCAGCCACATCCGGGACCGAGTAGCGGGGGCGAACACCGGGGAGCTGTTTTTT
cdr3_aa: CASSHIRDRVAGANTGELFF
j_call: TRBJ2-2
v_call: TRBV4-2
d_call: TRBD2
clone_size: -

cdr3_nt: TGCGCCAGCAGCTTAGACATCTACTACGAGCAGTACTTC
cdr3_aa: CASSLDIYYEQYF
j_call: TRBJ2-7
v_call: TRBV5-1
d_call: -
clone_size: -

cdr3_nt: TGTGCCAGCAGTTACTCGAACCGGCTGGGAACTGAAGCTTTCTTT
cdr3_aa: CASSYSNRLGTEAFF
j_call: TRBJ1-1
v_call: TRBV6-5
d_call: -
clone_size: -